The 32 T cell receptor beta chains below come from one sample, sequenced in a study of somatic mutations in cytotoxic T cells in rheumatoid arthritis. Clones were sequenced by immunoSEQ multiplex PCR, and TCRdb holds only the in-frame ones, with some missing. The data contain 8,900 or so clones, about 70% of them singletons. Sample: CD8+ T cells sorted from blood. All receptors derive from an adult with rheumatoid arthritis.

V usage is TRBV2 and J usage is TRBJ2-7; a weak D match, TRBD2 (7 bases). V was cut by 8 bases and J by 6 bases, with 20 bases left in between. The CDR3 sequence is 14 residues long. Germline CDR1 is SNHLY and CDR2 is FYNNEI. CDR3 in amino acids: CASEGGTGVSEQYF. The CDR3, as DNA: TGTGCCAGCGAGGGGGGGACGGGAGTAAGCGAGCAGTACTTC.

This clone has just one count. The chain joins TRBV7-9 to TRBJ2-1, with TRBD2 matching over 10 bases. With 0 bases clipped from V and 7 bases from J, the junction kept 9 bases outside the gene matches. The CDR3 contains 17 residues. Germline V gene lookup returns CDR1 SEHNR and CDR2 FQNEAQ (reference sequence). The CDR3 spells CASSLAASLAGENEQFF. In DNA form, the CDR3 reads TGTGCCAGCAGCTTAGCGGCTAGCCTAGCGGGAGAGAATGAGCAGTTCTTC.

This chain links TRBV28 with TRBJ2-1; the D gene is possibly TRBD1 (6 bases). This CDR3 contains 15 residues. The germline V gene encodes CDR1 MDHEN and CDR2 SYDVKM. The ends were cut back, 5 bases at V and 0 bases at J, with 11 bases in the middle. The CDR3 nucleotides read TGTGCCAGCAGTCTGGACAGAAACTCCTACAATGAGCAGTTCTTC. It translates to CASSLDRNSYNEQFF. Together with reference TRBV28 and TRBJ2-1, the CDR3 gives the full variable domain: DVKVTQSSRYLVKRTGEKVFLECVQDMDHENMFWYRQDPGLGLRLIYFSYDVKMKEKGDIPEGYSVSREKKERFSLILESASTNQTSMYLCASSLDRNSYNEQFFGPGTRLTVL.

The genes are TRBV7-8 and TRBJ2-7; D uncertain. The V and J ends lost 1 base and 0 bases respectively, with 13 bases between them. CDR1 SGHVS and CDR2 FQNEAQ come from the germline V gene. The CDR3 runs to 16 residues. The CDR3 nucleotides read TGTGCCAGCAGCTTAGAAGGTTCGTTGGGCTCCTACGAGCAGTACTTC. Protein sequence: CASSLEGSLGSYEQYF.

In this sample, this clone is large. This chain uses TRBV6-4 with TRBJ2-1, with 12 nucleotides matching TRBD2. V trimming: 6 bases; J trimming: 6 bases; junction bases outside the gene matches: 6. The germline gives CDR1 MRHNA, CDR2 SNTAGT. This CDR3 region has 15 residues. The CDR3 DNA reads TGTGCCAGCAGCCGACTAGCGGGAGAGGGCAATGAGCAGTTCTTC. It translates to CASSRLAGEGNEQFF.

The CDR3: CASSQGRVTEAFF. DNA of the CDR3: TGTGCCAGCAGCCAAGGACGGGTCACTGAAGCTTTCTTT. This chain uses TRBV25-1 with TRBJ1-1; D remains unclear. The CDR3 runs to 13 residues. Trimming took 6 bases from V and 4 from J, leaving 12 bases between them. CDR1 and CDR2 from the germline V gene are MGHDK and SYGVNS.

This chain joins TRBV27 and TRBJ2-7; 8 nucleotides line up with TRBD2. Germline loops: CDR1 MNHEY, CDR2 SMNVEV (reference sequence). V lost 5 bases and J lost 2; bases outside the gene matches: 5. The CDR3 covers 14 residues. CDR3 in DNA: TGTGCCAGCAGTCATCGGGAGGGCCCCTACGAGCAGTACTTC. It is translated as CASSHREGPYEQYF.

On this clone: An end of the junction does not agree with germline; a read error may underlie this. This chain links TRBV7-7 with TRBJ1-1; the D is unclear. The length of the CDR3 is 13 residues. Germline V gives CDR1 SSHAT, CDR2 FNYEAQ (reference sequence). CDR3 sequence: CASSLVVESEAFF. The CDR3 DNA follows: TGTGCTAGCAGCTTAGTTGTGGAAAGTGAAGCTTTCTTT.

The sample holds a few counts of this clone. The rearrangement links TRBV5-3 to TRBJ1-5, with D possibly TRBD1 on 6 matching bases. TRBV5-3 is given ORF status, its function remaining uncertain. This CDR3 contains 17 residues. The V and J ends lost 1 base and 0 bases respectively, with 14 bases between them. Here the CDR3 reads CARSLKGEMVSNQPQHF. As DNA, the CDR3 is TGTGCCAGAAGCTTGAAGGGGGAGATGGTTAGCAATCAGCCCCAGCATTTT.

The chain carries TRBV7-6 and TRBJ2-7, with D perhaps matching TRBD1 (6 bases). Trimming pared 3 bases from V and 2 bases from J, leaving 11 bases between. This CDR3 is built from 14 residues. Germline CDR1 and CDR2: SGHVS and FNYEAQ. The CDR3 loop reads CASSFATGAYEQYF. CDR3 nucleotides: TGTGCCAGCAGCTTTGCGACAGGAGCCTACGAGCAGTACTTC.

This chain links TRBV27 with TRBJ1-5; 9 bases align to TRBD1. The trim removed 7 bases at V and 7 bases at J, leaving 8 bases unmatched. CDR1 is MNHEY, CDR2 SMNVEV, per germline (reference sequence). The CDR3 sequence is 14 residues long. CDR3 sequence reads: CASTPTGGDQPQHF. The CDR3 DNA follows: TGTGCCAGCACCCCCACAGGGGGCGACCAGCCCCAGCATTTT.

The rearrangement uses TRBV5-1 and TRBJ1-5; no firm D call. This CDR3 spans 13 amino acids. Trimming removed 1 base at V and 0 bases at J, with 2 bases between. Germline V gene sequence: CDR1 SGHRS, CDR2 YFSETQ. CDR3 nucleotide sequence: TGCGCCAGCAGCTTGCATAGCAATCAGCCCCAGCATTTT. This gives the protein CASSLHSNQPQHF.

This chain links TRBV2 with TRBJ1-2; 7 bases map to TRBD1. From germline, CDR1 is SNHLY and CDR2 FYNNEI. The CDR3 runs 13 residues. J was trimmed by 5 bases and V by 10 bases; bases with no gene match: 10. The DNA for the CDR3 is TGTGCCACCCATATACGGACAGGTTATGGCTACACCTTC. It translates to CATHIRTGYGYTF.

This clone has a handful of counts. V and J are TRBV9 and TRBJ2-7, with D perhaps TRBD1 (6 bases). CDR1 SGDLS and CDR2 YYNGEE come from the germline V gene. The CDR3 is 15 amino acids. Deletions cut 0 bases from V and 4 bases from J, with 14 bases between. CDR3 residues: CASSVGAGVRYEQYF. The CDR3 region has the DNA TGTGCCAGCAGCGTAGGGGCAGGGGTTCGTTACGAGCAGTACTTC.

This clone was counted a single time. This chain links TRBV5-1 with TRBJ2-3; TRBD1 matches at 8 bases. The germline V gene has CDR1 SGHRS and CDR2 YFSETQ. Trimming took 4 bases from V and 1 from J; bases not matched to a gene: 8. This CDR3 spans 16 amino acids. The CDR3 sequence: CASSTRTGLGTDTQYF. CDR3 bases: TGCGCCAGCAGCACCCGGACAGGGTTGGGCACAGATACGCAGTATTTT.

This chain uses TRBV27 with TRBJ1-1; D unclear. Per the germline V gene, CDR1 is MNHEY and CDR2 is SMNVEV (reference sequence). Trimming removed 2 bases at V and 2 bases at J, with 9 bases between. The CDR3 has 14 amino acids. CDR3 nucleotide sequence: TGTGCCAGCAGTTTAATAGGGATTAACACTGAAGCTTTCTTT. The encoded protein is CASSLIGINTEAFF.

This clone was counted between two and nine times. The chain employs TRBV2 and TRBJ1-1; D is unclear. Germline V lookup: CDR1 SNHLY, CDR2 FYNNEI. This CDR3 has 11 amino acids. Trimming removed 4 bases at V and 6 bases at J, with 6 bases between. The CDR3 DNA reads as TGTGCCAGCAGTGCGGGCGCTGAAGCTTTCTTT. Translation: CASSAGAEAFF. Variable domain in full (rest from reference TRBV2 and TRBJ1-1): EPEVTQTPSHQVTQMGQEVILRCVPISNHLYFYWYRQILGQKVEFLVSFYNNEISEKSEIFDDQFSVERPDGSNFTLKIRSTKLEDSAMYFCASSAGAEAFFGQGTRLTVV.

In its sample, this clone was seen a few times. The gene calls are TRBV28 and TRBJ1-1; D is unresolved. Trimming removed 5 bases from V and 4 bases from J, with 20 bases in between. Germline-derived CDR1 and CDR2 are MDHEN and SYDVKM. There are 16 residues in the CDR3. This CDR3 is CASSPFLQDGITEAFF. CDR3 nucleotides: TGTGCCAGCAGTCCTTTCCTCCAGGATGGGATCACTGAAGCTTTCTTT.

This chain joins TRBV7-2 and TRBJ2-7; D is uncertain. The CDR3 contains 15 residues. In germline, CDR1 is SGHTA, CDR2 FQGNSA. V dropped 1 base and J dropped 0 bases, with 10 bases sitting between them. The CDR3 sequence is CASSLDAGYSYEQYF. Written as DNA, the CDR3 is TGTGCCAGCAGCTTAGACGCCGGGTACTCCTACGAGCAGTACTTC.

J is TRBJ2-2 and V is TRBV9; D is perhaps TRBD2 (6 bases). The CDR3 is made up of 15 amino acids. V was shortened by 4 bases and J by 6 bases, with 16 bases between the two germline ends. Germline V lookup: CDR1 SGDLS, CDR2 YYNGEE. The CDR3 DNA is TGTGCCAGCAGCCCGGACTACCTCCGGGCCGGGGAGCTGTTTTTT. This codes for CASSPDYLRAGELFF.

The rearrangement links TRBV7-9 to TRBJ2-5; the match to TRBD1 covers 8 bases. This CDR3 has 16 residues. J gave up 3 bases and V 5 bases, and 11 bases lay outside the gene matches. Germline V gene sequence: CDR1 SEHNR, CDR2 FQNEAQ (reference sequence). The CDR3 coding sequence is TGTGCCAGCAGCCGACTCCCGACAGGGGCCAAAGAGACCCAGTACTTC. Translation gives CASSRLPTGAKETQYF.

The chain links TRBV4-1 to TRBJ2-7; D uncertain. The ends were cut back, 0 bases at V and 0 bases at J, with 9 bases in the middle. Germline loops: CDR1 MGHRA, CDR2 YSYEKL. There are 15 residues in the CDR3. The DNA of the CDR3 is TGCGCCAGCAGCCAAGATCCTGGGAACTCCTACGAGCAGTACTTC. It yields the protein CASSQDPGNSYEQYF.

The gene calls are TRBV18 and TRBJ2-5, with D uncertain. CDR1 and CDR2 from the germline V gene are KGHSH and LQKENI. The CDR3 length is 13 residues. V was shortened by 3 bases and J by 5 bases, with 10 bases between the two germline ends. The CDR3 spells CASSPLGDETQYF. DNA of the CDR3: TGTGCCAGCTCACCCTTGGGTGATGAGACCCAGTACTTC.

The CDR3: CASSFTSGGEQFF. CDR3 in DNA: TGTGCCAGCAGTTTTACTAGCGGGGGTGAGCAGTTCTTC. The chain couples TRBV28 to TRBJ2-1, with TRBD2 identical over 11 bases. The V segment lost 3 bases and the J segment 9 bases; nucleotides outside the gene matches: 1. This CDR3 comprises 13 residues. CDR1 is MDHEN and CDR2 is SYDVKM in the germline V gene.

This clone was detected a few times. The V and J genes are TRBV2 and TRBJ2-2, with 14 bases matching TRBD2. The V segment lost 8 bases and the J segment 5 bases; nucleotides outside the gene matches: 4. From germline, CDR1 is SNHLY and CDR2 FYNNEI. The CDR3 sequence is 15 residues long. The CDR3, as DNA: TGTGCCAGCGGGACTAGCGGGAGTTGGACCGGGGAGCTGTTTTTT. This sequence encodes CASGTSGSWTGELFF.

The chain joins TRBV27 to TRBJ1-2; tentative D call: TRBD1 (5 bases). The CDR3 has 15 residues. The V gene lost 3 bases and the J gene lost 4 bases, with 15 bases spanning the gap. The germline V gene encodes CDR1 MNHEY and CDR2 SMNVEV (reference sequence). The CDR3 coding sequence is TGTGCCAGCAGTTTGAGTTGGGGCACCCCCTATGGCTACACCTTC. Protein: CASSLSWGTPYGYTF.

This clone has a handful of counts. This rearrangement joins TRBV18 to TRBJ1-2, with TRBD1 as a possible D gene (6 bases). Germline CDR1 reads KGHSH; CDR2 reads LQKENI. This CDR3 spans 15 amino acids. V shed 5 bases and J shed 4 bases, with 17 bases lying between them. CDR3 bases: TGTGCCAGCTCAATATCAGGGGACACTGGCTATGGCTACACCTTC. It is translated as CASSISGDTGYGYTF.

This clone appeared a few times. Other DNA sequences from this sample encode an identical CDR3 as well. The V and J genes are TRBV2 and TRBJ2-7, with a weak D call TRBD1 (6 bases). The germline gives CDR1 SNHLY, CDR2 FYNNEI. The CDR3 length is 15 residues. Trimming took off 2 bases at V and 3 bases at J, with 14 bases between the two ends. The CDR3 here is CASSELGQGVYEQYF. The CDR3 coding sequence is TGTGCCAGCAGTGAACTGGGACAAGGGGTCTACGAGCAGTACTTC.

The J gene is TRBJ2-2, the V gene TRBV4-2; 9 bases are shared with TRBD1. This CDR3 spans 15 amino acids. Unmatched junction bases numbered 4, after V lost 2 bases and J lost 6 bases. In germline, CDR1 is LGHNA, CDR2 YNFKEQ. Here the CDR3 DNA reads TGTGCCAGCAGCCAAAAGACAGGGGGTCCCGGGGAGCTGTTTTTT. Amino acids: CASSQKTGGPGELFF.

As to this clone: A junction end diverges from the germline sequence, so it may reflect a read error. The CDR3 reads CASSPPGGSNNEQFF. The CDR3 DNA follows: TGTGCCAGCAGCCCCCCGGGGGGCTCCAACAATGAGCAGTTCTTC. This chain uses TRBV7-9 with TRBJ2-1; tentative D call: TRBD2 (7 bases). CDR3 length: 15 residues. In germline, CDR1 is SEHNR, CDR2 FQNEAQ (reference sequence). The entire variable domain, with the rest obtained from reference TRBV7-9 and TRBJ2-1, is as follows: DTGVSQNPRHKITKRGQNVTFRCDPISEHNRLYWYRQTLGQGPEFLTYFQNEAQLEKSRLLSDRFSAERPKGSFSTLEIQRTEQGDSAMYLCASSPPGGSNNEQFFGPGTRLTVL.

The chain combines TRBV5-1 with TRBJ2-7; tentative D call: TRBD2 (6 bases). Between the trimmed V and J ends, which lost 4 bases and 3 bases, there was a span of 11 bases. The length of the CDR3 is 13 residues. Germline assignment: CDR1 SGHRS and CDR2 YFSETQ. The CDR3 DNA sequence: TGCGCCAGCAGCGGGGACTCTAACTACGAGCAGTACTTC. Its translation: CASSGDSNYEQYF.

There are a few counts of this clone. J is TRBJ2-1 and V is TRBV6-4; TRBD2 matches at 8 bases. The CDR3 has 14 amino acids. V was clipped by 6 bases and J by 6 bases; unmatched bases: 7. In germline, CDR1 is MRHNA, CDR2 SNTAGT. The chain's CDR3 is CASSDGGGSNEQFF. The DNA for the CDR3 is TGTGCCAGCAGCGACGGGGGGGGAAGCAATGAGCAGTTCTTC.